Each of the 29 T cell receptor beta chains below was sequenced from the same sample in a study of T-cell memory formation after mild COVID-19. TCRdb passed the 5' RACE reads through MiXCR, listing each CDR3 protein once. The data contain 550,000 to 700,000 distinct CDR3 sequences, under 20% of them singletons. The material sequenced was PBMCs or a T cell subset sorted from them (not recorded which). These TCRs come from an adult woman who had mild COVID-19 (a few samples of this study predate the infection). Cell type and time point are not known.

This clonotype was counted at least ten times. The chain has TRBV2 and TRBJ2-7; D unresolved. The CDR3 is 12 residues long. In germline, CDR1 is SNHLY, CDR2 FYNNEI. V shed 4 bases and J shed 1 base, with 5 bases lying between them. CDR3 DNA sequence: TGTGCCAGCAGTGGATGGTCCTACGAGCAGTACTTC. It is translated as CASSGWSYEQYF.

This chain connects TRBV12-3 or TRBV12-4 to TRBJ2-2; D gene uncertain. Between the trimmed V and J ends, which lost 9 bases and 7 bases, there was a span of 9 bases. The CDR3 is 11 amino acids. The CDR3: CARLYHGELFF. The CDR3 bases are TGTGCCAGACTATACCACGGGGAGCTGTTTTTT.

This clonotype turned up a few times. The chain recombines TRBV30 with TRBJ2-5, with D perhaps TRBD1 (6 bases). With 4 bases removed from V and 2 bases from J, the gap between germline ends came to 17 bases. From germline, CDR1 is GTSNPN and CDR2 SVGIG (reference sequence). This CDR3 is built from 15 residues. CDR3 sequence reads: CAWKRVGQGQETQYF. The DNA for the CDR3 is TGTGCCTGGAAAAGAGTCGGTCAGGGGCAAGAGACCCAGTACTTC.

Only a few counts were recorded for this clonotype. CDR3 in DNA: TGTGCCAGCAGTTACTCAAGGGAGGTAGCCAAAAACATTCAGTACTTC. Translating gives CASSYSREVAKNIQYF. This rearrangement joins TRBV6-5 to TRBJ2-4; maybe TRBD2 (6 bases). This CDR3 is built from 16 residues. Trimming took 0 bases from V and 0 from J, leaving 9 bases between them. Germline V gene sequence: CDR1 MNHEY, CDR2 SVGAGI.

The CDR3 coding sequence is TGTGCCAGCAGCCAAGATCCACCGACAGGGACGGTCGCGGGGAAATACGAGCAGTACTTC. This encodes CASSQDPPTGTVAGKYEQYF. The rearrangement joins TRBV4-2 to TRBJ2-7; the D gene is possibly TRBD1 (7 bases). The germline V gene encodes CDR1 LGHNA and CDR2 YNFKEQ. V was clipped by 0 bases and J by 4 bases, with 28 bases between them. The CDR3 totals 20 residues.

This clonotype occurred a few times. The CDR3 DNA reads TGTGCCAGCAGTGAGGTGGTTGCGGATACGCAGTATTTT. This gives the protein CASSEVVADTQYF. This chain connects TRBV6-1 to TRBJ2-3, with no clear D. The CDR3 runs 13 residues. Trimming removed 3 bases at V and 6 bases at J, with 10 bases between. The germline V gene has CDR1 MNHNS and CDR2 SASEGT.

In this sample, this clonotype turned up many times. This sequence joins TRBV3-1 and TRBJ2-5; 8 nucleotides align to TRBD1. Germline V lookup: CDR1 LGHDT, CDR2 YNNKEL (reference sequence). CDR3 length: 14 amino acids. The junction had 5 bases not matched to a gene; V was cut back by 4 bases and J by 4 bases. Written as DNA, the CDR3 is TGTGCCAGCAGCCCTCAGGGGGCAGGAGAGACCCAGTACTTC. Protein: CASSPQGAGETQYF.

The V and J genes are TRBV11-2 and TRBJ2-1; perhaps TRBD1 as D (5 bases). Germline V gene sequence: CDR1 SGHAT, CDR2 FQNNGV. The CDR3 contains 15 residues. V was pared by 0 bases and J by 4 bases, with 10 bases between. CDR3 nucleotide sequence: TGTGCCAGCAGCTTAGATCGGCAGGGTTACAATGAGCAGTTCTTC. As protein: CASSLDRQGYNEQFF.

In DNA, the CDR3 is TGTGCCAGCAGCGTCGCTGACACTGAAGCTTTCTTT. This encodes CASSVADTEAFF. The V gene is TRBV3-1, the J gene TRBJ1-1; D call uncertain. Between the trimmed V and J ends, which lost 5 bases and 3 bases, there was a span of 7 bases. CDR1 LGHDT and CDR2 YNNKEL come from the germline V gene (reference sequence). There are 12 residues in the CDR3.

This chain links TRBV21-1 with TRBJ2-7; no check of the table's D call, TRBD2, against the DNA was made. TRBV21-1 is an annotated pseudogene. There are 16 residues in the CDR3. This CDR3 is CASRWTSGGVSYEQYF. CDR3 coding DNA: TGTGCCAGCCGATGGACTAGCGGGGGGGTCAGCTACGAGCAGTACTTC.

The chain employs TRBV2 and TRBJ2-5; D is possibly TRBD2 (6 bases). Per germline, CDR1 SNHLY and CDR2 FYNNEI. The germline V and J ends were trimmed by 4 bases and 4 bases, with 22 bases remaining between them. The CDR3 is 17 amino acids. In DNA, the CDR3 is TGTGCCAGCAGTGTGCGCTCCGGGGGAATTTTAGGAGAGACCCAGTACTTC. Translating it yields CASSVRSGGILGETQYF.

The genes are TRBV21-1 and TRBJ2-7; the D call of TRBD2 is as the table states it, not checked on the DNA. TRBV21-1 is deemed a pseudogene. There are 17 residues in the CDR3. This CDR3 reads CASSKDFSGRALYEQYF. In DNA, the CDR3 is TGTGCCAGCAGCAAAGACTTTAGCGGGAGGGCGTTGTACGAGCAGTACTTC.

This clonotype occurred many times. J is TRBJ1-1 and V is TRBV5-8, with 10 bases matching TRBD1. In germline, CDR1 is SGHTS, CDR2 YDEGEE. V lost 7 bases and J lost 2; bases outside the gene matches: 8. This CDR3 has 15 amino acids. The CDR3 sequence is CASRNRDRGNTEAFF. The DNA of the CDR3 is TGTGCCAGCCGAAACCGGGACAGGGGAAACACTGAAGCTTTCTTT.

The chain recombines TRBV24-1 with TRBJ2-1; 8 nucleotides match TRBD2. The CDR3 totals 17 residues. Germline V gives CDR1 KGHDR, CDR2 SFDVKD. V lost 2 bases and J lost 0; bases outside the gene matches: 5. This CDR3 is CATSDSFAGGSYNEQFF. CDR3 DNA sequence: TGTGCCACCAGTGATTCCTTTGCGGGAGGCTCCTACAATGAGCAGTTCTTC.

The chain has TRBV7-6 and TRBJ1-5; D remains ambiguous. This CDR3 is built from 15 residues. Trimming pared 6 bases from V and 7 bases from J, leaving 19 bases between. CDR1 is SGHVS, CDR2 FNYEAQ, per germline. For the CDR3, the DNA is TGTGCCAGCAGTTCTGGAGGCGCCGAAGGGCAGCCCCAGCATTTT. Protein sequence: CASSSGGAEGQPQHF. The full variable domain, completed using reference TRBV7-6 and TRBJ1-5, is GAGVSQSPRYKVTKRGQDVALRCDPISGHVSLYWYRQALGQGPEFLTYFNYEAQQDKSGLPNDRFSAERPEGSISTLTIQRTEQRDSAMYRCASSSGGAEGQPQHFGDGTRLSIL.

The chain joins TRBV7-8 to TRBJ2-7; 7 positions agree with TRBD2. The CDR3 covers 14 residues. The trim removed 6 bases at V and 3 bases at J, leaving 8 bases unmatched. The germline V gene has CDR1 SGHVS and CDR2 FQNEAQ. This chain's CDR3 is CASSIGLEFYEQYF. The CDR3 DNA reads as TGTGCCAGCAGTATCGGACTAGAGTTCTACGAGCAGTACTTC.

This clonotype was observed a few times. The rearrangement joins TRBV7-3 to TRBJ2-5; possibly TRBD1 for D (5 bases). The germline V gene has CDR1 SGHTA and CDR2 FQGTGA. V lost 5 bases and J lost 1, with 14 bases in between. The CDR3 totals 15 residues. The CDR3 DNA sequence: TGTGCCAGCAGCCCCACAGGTGGCCTCCAAGAGACCCAGTACTTC. This translates into CASSPTGGLQETQYF. The entire variable domain, with the rest obtained from reference TRBV7-3 and TRBJ2-5, is as follows: GAGVSQTPSNKVTEKGKYVELRCDPISGHTALYWYRQSLGQGPEFLIYFQGTGAADDSGLPNDRFFAVRPEGSVSTLKIQRTERGDSAVYLCASSPTGGLQETQYFGPGTRLLVL.

The chain employs TRBV5-1 and TRBJ2-4, with 10 bases matching TRBD1. Per the germline V gene, CDR1 is SGHRS and CDR2 is YFSETQ. The length of the CDR3 is 15 residues. J lost 4 bases, V lost 3 bases, and 4 bases had no gene match. This chain's CDR3 is CASSSPGQGKNIQYF. For the CDR3, the DNA is TGCGCCAGCAGCTCTCCGGGACAGGGGAAAAACATTCAGTACTTC.

This clonotype was counted only a few times. CDR3 protein: CASSNRQGLYNEQFF. The CDR3, as DNA: TGTGCCAGCAGTAACCGACAGGGCCTGTACAATGAGCAGTTCTTC. This chain connects TRBV7-2 to TRBJ2-1; TRBD1 agrees at 7 bases. The CDR3 spans 15 residues. V shed 6 bases and J 4 bases; nucleotides not matched to a gene: 9. Germline CDR1 SGHTA, CDR2 FQGNSA.

This clonotype appeared many times. The chain is built from TRBV29-1 and TRBJ2-6; D remains ambiguous. V was cut by 3 bases and J by 0 bases, with 6 bases left in between. Germline CDR1 SQVTM, CDR2 ANQGSEA. This CDR3 is built from 14 residues. The CDR3 region has the DNA TGCAGCGTTGATCAGGCCTCTGGGGCCAACGTCCTGACTTTC. This gives the protein CSVDQASGANVLTF.

This clonotype was observed a single time. The genes are TRBV7-9 and TRBJ2-1, with a weak D call TRBD2 (6 bases). The germline V and J ends were trimmed by 1 base and 2 bases, with 12 bases remaining between them. CDR1 is SEHNR, CDR2 FQNEAQ, per germline (reference sequence). The CDR3 has 16 residues. Here the CDR3 reads CASSLGSGTAYNEQFF. The CDR3 DNA reads TGTGCCAGCAGCTTAGGGTCAGGGACTGCCTACAATGAGCAGTTCTTC.

The table lists this clonotype with a few counts. The V gene is TRBV4-2, the J gene TRBJ2-1, with 11 bases lining up with TRBD2. CDR3 length: 16 amino acids. Germline-derived CDR1 and CDR2 are LGHNA and YNFKEQ. The J segment lost 4 bases and the V segment lost 4 bases, leaving 6 bases of the junction unmatched. The CDR3 DNA reads as TGTGCCAGCAGCCGACGGACTAGCGGGCTGTACAATGAGCAGTTCTTC. Protein: CASSRRTSGLYNEQFF.

The J gene is TRBJ2-4, the V gene TRBV5-1, with 12 bases identical to TRBD1. CDR1 and CDR2 (germline): SGHRS, YFSETQ. V shed 4 bases and J 0 bases; nucleotides not matched to a gene: 14. The CDR3 extends over 20 amino acids. The CDR3 is CASSLTGTGGVELAKNIQYF. CDR3 bases: TGCGCCAGCAGCCTGACCGGGACAGGGGGCGTCGAATTAGCCAAAAACATTCAGTACTTC.

This clonotype has more than one count but fewer than ten. J is TRBJ1-4 and V is TRBV4-1; D is perhaps TRBD1 (5 bases). This CDR3 is built from 15 residues. The germline gives CDR1 MGHRA, CDR2 YSYEKL. Trimming took off 0 bases at V and 8 bases at J, with 13 bases between the two ends. The CDR3 bases are TGCGCCAGCAGCCAAGATCCCGGCAGGGACGAAAAACTGTTTTTT. Translation: CASSQDPGRDEKLFF.

This chain connects TRBV4-2 to TRBJ2-7; 10 positions match TRBD2. This CDR3 is 15 amino acids long. Germline V gene data show CDR1 as LGHNA and CDR2 as YNFKEQ. V lost 1 base and J lost 12; bases outside the gene matches: 12. CDR3 DNA: TGTGCCAGCAGCCAAGCGGCGAGGGCTAGCGGGAGTAGGTACTTC. Protein sequence: CASSQAARASGSRYF.

A few counts support this clonotype. The J gene is TRBJ2-3, the V gene TRBV19, with TRBD2 matching 9 bases. V gave up 3 bases and J gave up 4 bases; unmatched junction bases: 5. CDR3 length: 15 residues. Germline V CDR1 and CDR2: LNHDA, SQIVND (reference sequence). CDR3 coding DNA: TGTGCCAGTAGTATCATAGCGGGAGCCCCAGATACGCAGTATTTT. Translated, it gives CASSIIAGAPDTQYF.

This clonotype has a handful of counts. This chain links TRBV5-1 with TRBJ2-3; 9 nucleotides agree with TRBD2. The V gene end was trimmed by 2 bases and the J gene end by 0 bases; junction bases not matched to a gene: 7. Germline-derived CDR1 and CDR2 are SGHRS and YFSETQ. This CDR3 contains 17 residues. The CDR3 loop is CASSLRGAGGSTDTQYF. Here the CDR3 DNA reads TGCGCCAGCAGCTTAAGGGGAGCGGGGGGTAGCACAGATACGCAGTATTTT.

This clonotype was seen a handful of times. The chain carries TRBV7-2 and TRBJ1-4; D is unclear. The CDR3 has 13 amino acids. The V gene's germline CDR1 is SGHTA and CDR2 FQGNSA. Deletions cut 5 bases from V and 6 bases from J, with 10 bases between. CDR3 amino acids: CASSPSPHEKLFF. The CDR3 region has the DNA TGTGCCAGCAGCCCTTCGCCTCATGAAAAACTGTTTTTT.

There are a few counts of this clonotype. The chain is built from TRBV20-1 and TRBJ2-1; TRBD2 agrees at 7 bases. This CDR3 has 13 residues. Germline trimming cut 8 bases from V and 3 bases from J; bases unmatched to any gene: 7. Germline V lookup: CDR1 DFQATT, CDR2 SNEGSKA (reference sequence). The CDR3 region is CSTSGDIYNEQFF. The CDR3 nucleotides read TGCAGTACAAGCGGGGATATCTACAATGAGCAGTTCTTC.